The 3 T cell receptor beta chains given below trace back to one sample, sequenced in a study of blood T cell repertoires in COVID-19 (dated by TCRdb to about 2020). To prepare the library, the immunoSEQ multiplex PCR assay was applied. TCRdb provides this immuneACCESS table in a form limited to in-frame rearrangements. Some clones are lacking; in checked studies, under half of them reflect an unresolved V gene, and why the rest are absent is not known. Recorded for this sample are approximately 170,000 clones; around 80% of them occurred a single time. Of the sample, roughly 8% falls within the top ten clones. Sequencing was done on a sample of PBMCs or T cells enriched from blood (not recorded which). These receptor sequences come from a woman between 45 and 60 years old who had recovered from COVID-19.

This clone was seen only a few times. The chain links TRBV11-3 to TRBJ2-2, with unresolved D. CDR3 length: 16 amino acids. V gave up 1 base and J gave up 6 bases, with 15 bases separating them. Germline CDR1 SGHNT, CDR2 YENEEA. CDR3 sequence (DNA): TGTGCCAGCAGCTTAGGGTTAGTCGGTGCACCCGGGGAGCTGTTTTTT. The encoded protein is CASSLGLVGAPGELFF. Full variable domain (remainder filled in from reference TRBV11-3 and TRBJ2-2): EAGVVQSPRYKIIEKKQPVAFWCNPISGHNTLYWYLQNLGQGPELLIRYENEEAVDDSQLPKDRFSAERLKGVDSTLKIQPAELGDSAVYLCASSLGLVGAPGELFFGEGSRLTVL.

The chain recombines TRBV29-1 with TRBJ2-4, with 10 bases that match TRBD1. V lost 7 bases, J lost 8 bases, and 5 bases stayed unmatched. The CDR3 length is 12 residues. The germline CDR1 and CDR2 sequences are SQVTM and ANQGSEA. For the CDR3, the DNA is TGCAGCGGCGGACAGGGGGACGACATTCAGTACTTC. Translating gives CSGGQGDDIQYF.

The CDR3 reads CASSYSRGAYTEAFF. DNA for the CDR3: TGTGCCAGCAGTTACTCGCGGGGAGCCTACACTGAAGCTTTCTTT. The V and J genes are TRBV6-5 and TRBJ1-1; D is ambiguous. Deletions cut 0 bases from V and 3 bases from J, with 11 bases between. There are 15 residues in the CDR3. CDR1 is MNHEY and CDR2 is SVGAGI in the germline V gene.